The rows below give T cell receptor beta chains drawn from one sample of a study of beta chain features in type 1 diabetes. TCRdb keeps only in-frame clones here, not all; method: immunoSEQ multiplex PCR. The sample includes about half a million clones, about an eighth of them seen just once. Sequencing was performed on naive CD4+ T cells from blood. These receptors came from a woman between 18 and 29 years old in good health. The CDR3 runs from the conserved cysteine through the conserved F or W. The D gene is left open where the match is weak. Part of the rows lack a size; the others show once, few, many or a class for expanded clones.

v_call	j_call	clone_size	d_call	cdr3_nt	cdr3_aa
TRBV9	TRBJ1-1	.	.	TGTGCCAGCAGCACAGGGACGAACACTGAAGCTTTCTTT	CASSTGTNTEAFF
TRBV29-1	TRBJ1-1	few	.	TGCAGCGTTGCGTCAGGAGTGAGGACTGAAGCTTTCTTT	CSVASGVRTEAFF
TRBV5-1	TRBJ2-2	.	.	TGCGCCAGCAGCGCGGACGTCACCGGGGAGCTGTTTTTT	CASSADVTGELFF
TRBV10-3	TRBJ2-2	.	.	TGTGCCATCAGTGATGTAGCTTCGAACACCGGGGAGCTGTTTTTT	CAISDVASNTGELFF
TRBV29-1	TRBJ2-2	.	.	TGCAGCGTTGATGGGCTCACCGGGGAGCTGTTTTTT	CSVDGLTGELFF
TRBV30	TRBJ2-3	few	.	TGTGCCTGGAGTCTAAATCCAGGCCTAGATACGCAGTATTTT	CAWSLNPGLDTQYF
TRBV28	TRBJ1-1	few	.	TGTGCCAGCAGTCCTACCGGACGGAACACTGAAGCTTTCTTT	CASSPTGRNTEAFF
TRBV2	TRBJ1-1	few	.	TGTGCCAGCAGGCAGTCAATGAACACTGAAGCTTTCTTT	CASRQSMNTEAFF
TRBV7-2	TRBJ2-7	few	TRBD2	TGTGCCAGCAGCTTATATAGCGGGACATTCTACGAGCAGTACTTC	CASSLYSGTFYEQYF
TRBV20-1	TRBJ2-3	.	.	TGCAGTGCTCTAGCTGGAGATACGCAGTATTTT	CSALAGDTQYF
TRBV2	TRBJ2-5	few	.	TGTGCCAGCAGTCCGATGACTGGAACAGAGACCCAGTACTTC	CASSPMTGTETQYF
TRBV29-1	TRBJ2-3	few	.	TGCAGCGTCTACAGGGTTACAGATACGCAGTATTTT	CSVYRVTDTQYF
TRBV10-3	TRBJ2-2	.	TRBD1	TGTGCCATCCACAGGGGTAGTACGAACACCGGGGAGCTGTTTTTT	CAIHRGSTNTGELFF
TRBV4-3	TRBJ2-1	.	.	TGCGCCAGCAGCCAGGGACGGATACCGACCTACAATGAGCAGTTCTTC	CASSQGRIPTYNEQFF
TRBV6-6	TRBJ2-5	.	TRBD1	TGTGCCAGCAGTTTGGAAGGGGGCGGAGAGACCCAGTACTTC	CASSLEGGGETQYF
TRBV7-3	TRBJ2-1	.	.	TGTGCCAGCAGCACACTACACTCCTACAATGAGCAGTTCTTC	CASSTLHSYNEQFF